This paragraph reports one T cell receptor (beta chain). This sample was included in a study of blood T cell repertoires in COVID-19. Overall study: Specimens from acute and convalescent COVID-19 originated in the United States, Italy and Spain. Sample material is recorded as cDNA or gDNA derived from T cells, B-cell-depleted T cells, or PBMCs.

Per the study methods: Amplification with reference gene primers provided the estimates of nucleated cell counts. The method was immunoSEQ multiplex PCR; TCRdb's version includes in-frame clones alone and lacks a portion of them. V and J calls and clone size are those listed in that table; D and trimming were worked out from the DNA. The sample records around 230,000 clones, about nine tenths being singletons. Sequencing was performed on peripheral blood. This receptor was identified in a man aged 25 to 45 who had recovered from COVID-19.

The CDR3 nucleotides read TGTGCCAGCAGCAAGGGACAGGGGCCCTACAATGAGCAGTTCTTC. This translates into CASSKGQGPYNEQFF. The chain employs TRBV7-9 and TRBJ2-1, with 10 nucleotides matching TRBD1. After removal of 5 bases from V and 2 bases from J, the junction contained 3 bases not matched to a gene. The CDR3 runs 15 residues. CDR1 and CDR2 (germline): SEHNR, FQNEAQ (reference sequence). The full variable domain, its missing parts supplied by reference TRBV7-9 and TRBJ2-1, is DTGVSQNPRHKITKRGQNVTFRCDPISEHNRLYWYRQTLGQGPEFLTYFQNEAQLEKSRLLSDRFSAERPKGSFSTLEIQRTEQGDSAMYLCASSKGQGPYNEQFFGPGTRLTVL.